This TCR beta chain was recovered during a study of immune heterogeneity within non-small cell lung tumors. Trimming left V 7 bases short and J 3 bases short, with 19 bases between. The CDR3 is 15 amino acids. This clonotype is labeled as medium-sized. Its antigen is undetermined. Template input was genomic DNA from bulk tumor (around 630 ng per sample). Surgical sampling yielded several biopsies per primary tumor (spaced far apart). Each patient presented with untreated, newly diagnosed non-small cell lung cancer and received curative surgery. Samples were obtained from newly diagnosed non-small cell lung cancer patients who were having surgery with curative intent. Study-wide points: Identical dominant CDR3 beta clonotypes recurred across tumor sites within a patient, alongside site-unique high-frequency clones.

It was with 32 V and 13 J primers that multiplex PCR amplified TCR beta CDR3. TCRdb processed the multiplex PCR reads anew with MiXCR; each CDR3 protein has one entry. The table has some 10,000 distinct CDR3 sequences, about 17% seen once. This TCR came from a middle-aged man with non-small cell lung cancer. The chain uses TRBV12-3 or TRBV12-4 and TRBJ2-7; D is unresolved. Sequencing was carried out using lung tumor tissue. CDR3 bases: TGTGCCAGCACCTTCGGCCCCCGAGGCGACTACGAGCAGTACTTC. It yields the protein CASTFGPRGDYEQYF.